This record concerns one T cell receptor (beta chain) sequence. What it binds is not known. V dropped 3 bases and J dropped 10; count of bases not matched to a gene: 5. Per the germline V gene, CDR1 is LGHNA and CDR2 is YSLEER. The CDR3 sequence is 14 residues long. Generated by immunoSEQ multiplex PCR, the TCRdb table keeps only in-frame clones and is missing some. The top ten hold around 5% of the sample, which has more than 120,000 clones, 88% seen once. The data belong to a study of T cell responses to AZD1222 COVID-19 vaccine. Points from the study as a whole: The study found Spike-specific TCR breadth and depth rose after two AZD1222 doses.

V gene TRBV4-3 combines with J gene TRBJ1-6, with 8 bases matching TRBD1. The specimen was peripheral blood, collected 28 days after the second dose of the MenACWY control vaccine. This sequence was found in an adult who received the MenACWY meningococcal vaccine as a control. The CDR3 DNA is TGCGCCAGCAGCCAGTGGACAGGGAACTCACCCCTCCACTTT. Translating it yields CASSQWTGNSPLHF.